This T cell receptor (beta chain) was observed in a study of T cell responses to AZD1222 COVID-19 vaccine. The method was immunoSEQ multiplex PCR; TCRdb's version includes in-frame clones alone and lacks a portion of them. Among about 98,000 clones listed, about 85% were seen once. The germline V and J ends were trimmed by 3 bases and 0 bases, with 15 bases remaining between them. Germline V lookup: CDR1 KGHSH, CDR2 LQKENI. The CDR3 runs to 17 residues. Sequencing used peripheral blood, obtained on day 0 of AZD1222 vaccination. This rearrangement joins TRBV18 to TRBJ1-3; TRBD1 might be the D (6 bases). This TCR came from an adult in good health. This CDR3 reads CASSPARGAISGNTIYF. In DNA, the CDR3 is TGTGCCAGCTCACCCGCGCGGGGGGCGATCTCTGGAAACACCATATATTTT.